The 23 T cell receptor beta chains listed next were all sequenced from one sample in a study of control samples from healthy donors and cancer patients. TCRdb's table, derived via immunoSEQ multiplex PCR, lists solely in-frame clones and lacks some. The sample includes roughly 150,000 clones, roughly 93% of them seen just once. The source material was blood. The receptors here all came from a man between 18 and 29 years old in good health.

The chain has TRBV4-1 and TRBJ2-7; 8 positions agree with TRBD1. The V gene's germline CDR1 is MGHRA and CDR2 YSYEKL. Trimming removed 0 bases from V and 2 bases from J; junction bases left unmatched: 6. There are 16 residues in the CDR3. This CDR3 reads CASSQETSGGPYEQYF. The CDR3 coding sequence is TGCGCCAGCAGCCAAGAAACGTCAGGGGGCCCCTACGAGCAGTACTTC.

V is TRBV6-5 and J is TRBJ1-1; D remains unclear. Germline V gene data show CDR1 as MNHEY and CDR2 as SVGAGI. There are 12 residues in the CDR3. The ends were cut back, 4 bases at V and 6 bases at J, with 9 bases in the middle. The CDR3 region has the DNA TGTGCCAGCAGTTCTTATACTTCTGAAGCTTTCTTT. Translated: CASSSYTSEAFF.

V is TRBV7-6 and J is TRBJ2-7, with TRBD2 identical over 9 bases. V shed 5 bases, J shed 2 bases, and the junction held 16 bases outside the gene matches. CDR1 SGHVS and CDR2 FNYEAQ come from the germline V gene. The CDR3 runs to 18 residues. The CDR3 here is CASSPRPGVGLATYEQYF. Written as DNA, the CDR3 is TGTGCCAGCAGCCCGCGCCCGGGGGTGGGACTAGCTACCTACGAGCAGTACTTC.

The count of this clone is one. The chain's CDR3 is CASSDGGFTGDPYGYTF. Here the CDR3 DNA reads TGTGCCAGCAGTGATGGGGGATTTACGGGGGATCCGTATGGCTACACCTTC. This chain links TRBV6-4 with TRBJ1-2, with TRBD1 as a possible D gene (5 bases). Trimming shortened V by 3 bases and J by 5 bases, and 22 bases separated the two germline ends. Germline CDR1 and CDR2: MRHNA and SNTAGT. CDR3 length equals 17 residues.

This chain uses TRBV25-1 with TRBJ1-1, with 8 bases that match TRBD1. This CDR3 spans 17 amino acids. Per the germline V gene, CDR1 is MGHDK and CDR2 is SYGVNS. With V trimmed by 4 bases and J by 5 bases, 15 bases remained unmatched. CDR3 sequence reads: CASSVGPTGGLWTEAFF. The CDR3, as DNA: TGTGCCAGCAGTGTGGGGCCTACAGGGGGGCTGTGGACTGAAGCTTTCTTT.

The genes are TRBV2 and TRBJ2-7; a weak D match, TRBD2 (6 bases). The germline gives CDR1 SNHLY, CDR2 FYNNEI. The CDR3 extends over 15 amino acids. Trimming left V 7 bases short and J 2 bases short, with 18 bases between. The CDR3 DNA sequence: TGTGCCAGCATCGAGGTTCCTAGCGCGACCTACGAGCAGTACTTC. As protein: CASIEVPSATYEQYF.

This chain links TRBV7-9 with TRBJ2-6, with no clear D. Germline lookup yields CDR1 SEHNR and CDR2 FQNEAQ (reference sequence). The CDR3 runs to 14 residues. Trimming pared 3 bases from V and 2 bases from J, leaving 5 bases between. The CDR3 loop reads CASSFEPGANVLTF. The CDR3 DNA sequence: TGTGCCAGCAGCTTCGAGCCTGGGGCCAACGTCCTGACTTTC.

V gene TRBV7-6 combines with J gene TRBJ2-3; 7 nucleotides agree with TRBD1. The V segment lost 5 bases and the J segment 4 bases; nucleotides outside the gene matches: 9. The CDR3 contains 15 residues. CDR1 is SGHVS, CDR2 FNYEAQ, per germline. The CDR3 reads CASSPGQVGADTQYF. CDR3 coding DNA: TGTGCCAGCAGCCCCGGACAGGTAGGGGCAGATACGCAGTATTTT.

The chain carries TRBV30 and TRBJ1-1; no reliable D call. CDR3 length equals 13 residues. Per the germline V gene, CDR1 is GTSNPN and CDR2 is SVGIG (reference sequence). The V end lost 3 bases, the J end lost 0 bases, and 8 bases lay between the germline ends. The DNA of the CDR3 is TGTGCCTGGAGGTCAGGAATGAACACTGAAGCTTTCTTT. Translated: CAWRSGMNTEAFF.

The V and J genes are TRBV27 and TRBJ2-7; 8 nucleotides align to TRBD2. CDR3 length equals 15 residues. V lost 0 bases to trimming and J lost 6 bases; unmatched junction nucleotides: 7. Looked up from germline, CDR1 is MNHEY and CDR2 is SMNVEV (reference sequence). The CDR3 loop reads CASSLSPGRGREQYF. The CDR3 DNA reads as TGTGCCAGCAGTTTATCGCCCGGGAGGGGTCGCGAGCAGTACTTC.

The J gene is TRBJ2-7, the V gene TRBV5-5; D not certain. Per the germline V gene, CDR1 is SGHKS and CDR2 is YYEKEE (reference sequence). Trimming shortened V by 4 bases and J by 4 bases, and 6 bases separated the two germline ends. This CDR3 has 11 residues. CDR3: CASSHGYEQYF. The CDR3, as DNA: TGTGCCAGCAGCCACGGGTACGAGCAGTACTTC.

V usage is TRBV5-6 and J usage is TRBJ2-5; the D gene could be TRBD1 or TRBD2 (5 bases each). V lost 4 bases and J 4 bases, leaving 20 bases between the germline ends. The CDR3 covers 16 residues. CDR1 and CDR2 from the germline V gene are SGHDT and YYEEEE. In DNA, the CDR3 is TGTGCCAGCAGCATGGGTGGGCGAATTGGGGGAGAGACCCAGTACTTC. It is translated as CASSMGGRIGGETQYF.

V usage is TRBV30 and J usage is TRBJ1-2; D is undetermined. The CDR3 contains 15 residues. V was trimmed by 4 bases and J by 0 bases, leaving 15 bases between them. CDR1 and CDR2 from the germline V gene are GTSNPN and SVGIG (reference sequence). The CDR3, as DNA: TGTGCCTGGACACGATTGACTTTTCCTAACTATGGCTACACCTTC. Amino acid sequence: CAWTRLTFPNYGYTF.

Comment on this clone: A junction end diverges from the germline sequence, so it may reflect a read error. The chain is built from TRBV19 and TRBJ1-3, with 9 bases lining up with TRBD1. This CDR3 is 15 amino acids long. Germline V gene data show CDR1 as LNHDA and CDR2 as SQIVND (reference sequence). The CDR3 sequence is CASRILDRGGNTIYF. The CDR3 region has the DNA TGTGCCAGTCGTATACTGGACAGGGGTGGAAACACCATATATTTT.

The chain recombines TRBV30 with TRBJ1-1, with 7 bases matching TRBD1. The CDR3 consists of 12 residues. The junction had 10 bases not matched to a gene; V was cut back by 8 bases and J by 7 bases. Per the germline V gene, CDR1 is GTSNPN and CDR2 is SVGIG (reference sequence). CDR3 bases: TGTGCCCTTGAAGGGGGCCCAAGTGAAGCTTTCTTT. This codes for CALEGGPSEAFF.

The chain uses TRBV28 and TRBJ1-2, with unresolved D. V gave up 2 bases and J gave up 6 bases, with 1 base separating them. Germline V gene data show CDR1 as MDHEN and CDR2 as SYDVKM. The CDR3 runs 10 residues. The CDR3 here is CASSLNGYTF. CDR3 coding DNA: TGTGCCAGCAGTTTAAATGGCTACACCTTC.

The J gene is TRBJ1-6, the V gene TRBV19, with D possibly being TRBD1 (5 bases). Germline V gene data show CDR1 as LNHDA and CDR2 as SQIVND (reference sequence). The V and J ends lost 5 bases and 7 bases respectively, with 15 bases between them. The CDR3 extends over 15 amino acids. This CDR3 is CASSGDGGDNSPLHF. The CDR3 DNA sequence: TGTGCCAGTAGTGGGGACGGGGGAGACAATTCACCCCTCCACTTT.

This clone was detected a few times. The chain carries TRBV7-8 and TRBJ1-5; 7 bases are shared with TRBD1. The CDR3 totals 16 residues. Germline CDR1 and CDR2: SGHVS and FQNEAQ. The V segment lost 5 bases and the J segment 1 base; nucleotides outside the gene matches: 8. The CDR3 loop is CASSPDRAVSNQPQHF. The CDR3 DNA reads TGTGCCAGCAGCCCTGACAGGGCAGTGAGCAATCAGCCCCAGCATTTT.

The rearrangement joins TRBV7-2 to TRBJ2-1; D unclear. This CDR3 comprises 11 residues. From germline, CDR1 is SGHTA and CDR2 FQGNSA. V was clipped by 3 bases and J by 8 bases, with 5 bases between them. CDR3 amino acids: CASSFRDEQFF. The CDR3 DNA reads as TGTGCCAGCAGCTTCCGCGATGAGCAGTTCTTC.

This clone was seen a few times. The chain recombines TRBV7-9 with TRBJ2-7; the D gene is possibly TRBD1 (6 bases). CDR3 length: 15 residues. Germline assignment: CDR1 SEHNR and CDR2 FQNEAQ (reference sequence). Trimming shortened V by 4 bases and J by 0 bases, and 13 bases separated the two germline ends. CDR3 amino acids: CASSSAGDPSYEQYF. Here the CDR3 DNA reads TGTGCCAGCAGCTCAGCAGGGGACCCCTCCTACGAGCAGTACTTC.

The CDR3 protein is CASSQDEGQSEQYF. The CDR3 DNA reads TGCGCCAGCAGCCAAGATGAGGGACAGAGCGAGCAGTACTTC. The V and J genes are TRBV4-1 and TRBJ2-7; 7 bases align to TRBD1. Germline CDR1 reads MGHRA; CDR2 reads YSYEKL. J lost 6 bases, V lost 0 bases, and 5 bases had no gene match. This CDR3 region has 14 residues.

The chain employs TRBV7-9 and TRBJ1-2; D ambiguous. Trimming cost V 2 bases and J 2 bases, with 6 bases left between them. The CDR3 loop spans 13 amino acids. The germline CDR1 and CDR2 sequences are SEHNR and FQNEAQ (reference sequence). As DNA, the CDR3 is TGTGCCAGCAGCTTATTCGAGAACTATGGCTACACCTTC. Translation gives CASSLFENYGYTF.

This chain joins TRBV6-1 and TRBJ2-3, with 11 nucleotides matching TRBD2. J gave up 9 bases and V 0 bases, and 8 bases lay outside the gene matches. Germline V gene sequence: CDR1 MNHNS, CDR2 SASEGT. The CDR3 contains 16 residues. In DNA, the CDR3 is TGTGCCAGCAGTGAAGCTGCACTAGCGGGGGCTGACACGCAGTATTTT. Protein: CASSEAALAGADTQYF.